This T cell receptor beta chain was identified during a study of blood T cells in healthy people across ages. About the research overall: Template switching recovered approximately one barcoded beta molecule for every two T cells.

The CDR3 has 14 residues. CDR1 and CDR2 (germline): KGHSH, LQKENI. The V end was cut by 3 bases, the J end by 3 bases, with 11 bases between. PBMCs were isolated at a quantity of at least 7 million per sample. It was with a sample-barcoded 5' primer and a J-beta primer mix that a second PCR of roughly 7 to 12 cycles was run. Each sample provided no less than 3 million CDR3-containing paired-end reads. MiXCR, run by TCRdb on the 5' RACE reads, gives a single entry per CDR3 protein. The sample contains about 570,000 distinct CDR3 sequences, approximately 26% of which appear only once. The data also belong to a second study, concerning T cells of mothers and their children.

The chain is built from TRBV18 and TRBJ1-2; TRBD1 might be the D (6 bases). The sample consisted of blood. The source is a boy aged 2 to 10 in good health. The CDR3 here is CASSPSGVDYGYTF. CDR3 nucleotide sequence: TGTGCCAGCTCACCTTCAGGGGTGGACTATGGCTACACCTTC.